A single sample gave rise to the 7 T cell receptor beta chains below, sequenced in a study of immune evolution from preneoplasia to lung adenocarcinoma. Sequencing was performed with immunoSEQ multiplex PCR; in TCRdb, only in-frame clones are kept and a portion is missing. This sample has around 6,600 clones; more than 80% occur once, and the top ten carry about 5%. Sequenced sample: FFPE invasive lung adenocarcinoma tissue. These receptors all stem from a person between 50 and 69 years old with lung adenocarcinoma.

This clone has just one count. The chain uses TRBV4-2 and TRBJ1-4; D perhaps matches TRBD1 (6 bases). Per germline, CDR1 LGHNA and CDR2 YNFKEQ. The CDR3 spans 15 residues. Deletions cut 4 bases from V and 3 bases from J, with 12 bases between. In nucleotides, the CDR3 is TGTGCCAGCAGCCCGGGGGGCACCCCTAATGAAAAACTGTTTTTT. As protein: CASSPGGTPNEKLFF.

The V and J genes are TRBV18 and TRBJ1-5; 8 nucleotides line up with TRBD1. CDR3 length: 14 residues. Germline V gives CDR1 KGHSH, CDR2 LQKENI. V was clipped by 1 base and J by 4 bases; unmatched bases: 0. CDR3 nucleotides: TGTGCCAGCTCACCACGACAGGGGAATCAGCCCCAGCATTTT. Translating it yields CASSPRQGNQPQHF.

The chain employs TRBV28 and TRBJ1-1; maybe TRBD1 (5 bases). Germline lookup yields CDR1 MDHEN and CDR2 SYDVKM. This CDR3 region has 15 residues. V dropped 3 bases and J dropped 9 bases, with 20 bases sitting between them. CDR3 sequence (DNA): TGTGCCAGCAGTTTGTCGTATCGGGGGGTGAGGAAAGCTTTCTTT. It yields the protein CASSLSYRGVRKAFF.

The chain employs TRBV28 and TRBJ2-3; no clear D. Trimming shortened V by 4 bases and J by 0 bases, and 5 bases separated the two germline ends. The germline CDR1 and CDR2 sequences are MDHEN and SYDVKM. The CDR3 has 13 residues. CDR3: CASSSHSTDTQYF. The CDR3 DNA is TGTGCCAGCAGTTCACATAGCACAGATACGCAGTATTTT.

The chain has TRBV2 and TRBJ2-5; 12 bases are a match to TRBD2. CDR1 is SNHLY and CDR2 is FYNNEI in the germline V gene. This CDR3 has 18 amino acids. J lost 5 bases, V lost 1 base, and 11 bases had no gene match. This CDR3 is CASSEDAPSGRAGETQYF. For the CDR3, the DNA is TGTGCCAGCAGTGAAGATGCCCCTAGCGGGAGGGCCGGGGAGACCCAGTACTTC.

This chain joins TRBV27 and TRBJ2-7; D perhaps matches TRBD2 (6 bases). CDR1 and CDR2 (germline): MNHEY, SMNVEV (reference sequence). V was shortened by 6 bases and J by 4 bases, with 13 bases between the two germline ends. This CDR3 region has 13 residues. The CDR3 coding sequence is TGTGCCAGCAGGGGGCTAGCGTCGTACGAGCAGTACTTC. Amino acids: CASRGLASYEQYF.

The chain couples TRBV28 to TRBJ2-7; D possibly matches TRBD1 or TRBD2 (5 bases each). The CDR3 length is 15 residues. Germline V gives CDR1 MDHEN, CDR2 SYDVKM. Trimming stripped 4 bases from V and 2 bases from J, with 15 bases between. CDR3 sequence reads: CASSSPSGRPYEQYF. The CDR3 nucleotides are TGTGCCAGCAGTTCCCCCTCGGGACGCCCCTACGAGCAGTACTTC.